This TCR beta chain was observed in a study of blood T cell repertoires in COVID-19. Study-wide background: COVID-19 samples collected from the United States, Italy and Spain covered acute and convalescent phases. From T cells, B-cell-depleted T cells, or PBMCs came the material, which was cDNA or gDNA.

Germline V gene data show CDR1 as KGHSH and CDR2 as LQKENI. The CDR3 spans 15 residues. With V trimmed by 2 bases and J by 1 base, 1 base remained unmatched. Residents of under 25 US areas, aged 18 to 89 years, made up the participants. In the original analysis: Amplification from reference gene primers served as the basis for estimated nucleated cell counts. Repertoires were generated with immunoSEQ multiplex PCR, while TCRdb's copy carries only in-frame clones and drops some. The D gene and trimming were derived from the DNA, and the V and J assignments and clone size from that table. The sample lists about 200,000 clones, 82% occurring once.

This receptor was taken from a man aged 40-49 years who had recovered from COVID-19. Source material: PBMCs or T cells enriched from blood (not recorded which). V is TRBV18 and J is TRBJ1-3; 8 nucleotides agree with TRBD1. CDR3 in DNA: TGTGCCAGCTCACCAGGACAGGGATCTGGAAACACCATATATTTT. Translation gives CASSPGQGSGNTIYF.